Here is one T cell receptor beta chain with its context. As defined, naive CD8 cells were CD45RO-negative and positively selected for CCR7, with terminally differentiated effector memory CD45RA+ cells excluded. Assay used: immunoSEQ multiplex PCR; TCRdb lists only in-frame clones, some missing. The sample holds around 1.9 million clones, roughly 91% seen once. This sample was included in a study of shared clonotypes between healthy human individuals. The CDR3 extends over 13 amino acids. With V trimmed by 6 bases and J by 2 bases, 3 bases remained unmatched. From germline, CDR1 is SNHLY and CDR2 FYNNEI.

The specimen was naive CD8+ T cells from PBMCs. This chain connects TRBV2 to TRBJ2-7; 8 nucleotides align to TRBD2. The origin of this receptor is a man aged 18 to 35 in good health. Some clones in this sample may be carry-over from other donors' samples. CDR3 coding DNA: TGTGCCAGCAGCCCGACTAGCGCCTACGAGCAGTACTTC. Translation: CASSPTSAYEQYF.